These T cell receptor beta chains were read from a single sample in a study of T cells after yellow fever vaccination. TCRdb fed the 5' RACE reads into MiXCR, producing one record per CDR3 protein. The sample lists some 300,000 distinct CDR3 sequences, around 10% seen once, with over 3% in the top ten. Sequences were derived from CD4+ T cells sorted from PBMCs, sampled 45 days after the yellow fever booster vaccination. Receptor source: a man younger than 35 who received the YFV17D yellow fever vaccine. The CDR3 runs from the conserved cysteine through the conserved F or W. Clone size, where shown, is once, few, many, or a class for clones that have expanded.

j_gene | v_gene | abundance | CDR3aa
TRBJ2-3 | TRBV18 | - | CASSPRTGGTDTQYF
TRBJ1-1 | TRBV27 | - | CASNPTRSGTEAFF
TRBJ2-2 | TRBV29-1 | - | CSVDRDSGELFF
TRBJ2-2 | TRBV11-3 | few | CASSRSRTGELFF
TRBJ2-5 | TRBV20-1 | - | CSASIWRGPQETQYF
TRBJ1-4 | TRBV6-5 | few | CASRISMATNEKLFF
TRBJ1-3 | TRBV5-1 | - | CASSLAAGRPGNTIYF
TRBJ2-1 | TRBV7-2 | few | CASSLDRGRNEQFF
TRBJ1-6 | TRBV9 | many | CASSVTGSYNSPLHF
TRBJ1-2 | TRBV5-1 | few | CASSHEPGQNYGYTF
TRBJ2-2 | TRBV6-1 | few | CASSSQSNTGELFF
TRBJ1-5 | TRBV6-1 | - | CASKSNRADQPQHF
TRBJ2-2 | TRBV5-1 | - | CASSPVPSGENTGELFF
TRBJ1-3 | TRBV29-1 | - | CSAILGMGGNTIYF
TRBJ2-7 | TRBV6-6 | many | CASTTTGLSYEQYF
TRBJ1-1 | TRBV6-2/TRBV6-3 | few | CASSYPGQGAMNTEAFF
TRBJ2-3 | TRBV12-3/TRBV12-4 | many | CASSLGDTQYF
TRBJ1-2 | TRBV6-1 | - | CASGSMGLIIYGYTF
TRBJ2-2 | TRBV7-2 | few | CASSLGPGQGNTGELFF
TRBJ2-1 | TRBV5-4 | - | CASRFAWGEQFF
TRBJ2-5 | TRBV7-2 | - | CASSLEAGWETQYF
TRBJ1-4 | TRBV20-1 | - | CSAEPGHGLFF
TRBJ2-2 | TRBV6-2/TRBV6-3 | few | CASSNRGYTGELFF
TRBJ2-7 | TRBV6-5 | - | CASRLTGSHEQYF
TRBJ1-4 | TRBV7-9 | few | CASSLGVSGEHNEKLFF
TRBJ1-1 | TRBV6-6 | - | CASSYSGEGRGAFF
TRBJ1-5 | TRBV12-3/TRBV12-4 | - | CASSHLTVSNQPQHF
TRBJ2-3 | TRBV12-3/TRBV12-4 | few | CATTVGGTGSRVDTQYF
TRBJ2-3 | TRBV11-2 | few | CASSPDPLLSDTQYF
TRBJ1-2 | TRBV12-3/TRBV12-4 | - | CASSLYFGYTF
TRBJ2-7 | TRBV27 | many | CASRRTGTGSYEQYF
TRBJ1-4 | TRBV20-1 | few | CSANENNEKLFF
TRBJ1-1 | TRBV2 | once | CASARATRDTEAFF
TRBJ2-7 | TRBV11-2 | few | CASSLHAGPSYEQYF
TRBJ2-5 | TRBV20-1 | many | CSARGTRTRGMETQYF
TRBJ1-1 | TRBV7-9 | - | CASSLGRGTNTEAFF
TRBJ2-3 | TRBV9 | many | CASSVGVGTDTQYF
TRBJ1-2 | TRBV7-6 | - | CASSSQGGYYGYTF
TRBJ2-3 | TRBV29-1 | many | CSVVYYTDTQYF
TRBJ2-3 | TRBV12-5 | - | CASGLLTGLPTDTQYF
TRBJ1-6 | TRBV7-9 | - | CASSLGDRVNSPLHF
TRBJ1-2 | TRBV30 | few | CAWRRASGDYGYTF
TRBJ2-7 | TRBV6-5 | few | CASSYSSGTGGIYEQYF
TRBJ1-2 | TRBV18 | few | CASSPTGGIGYTF
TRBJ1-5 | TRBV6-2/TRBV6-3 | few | CASRGYSNQPQHF
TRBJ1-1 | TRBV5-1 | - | CASSLASEAFF
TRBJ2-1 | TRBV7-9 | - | CASSLRTSGFNEQFF
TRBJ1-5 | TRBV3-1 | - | CASSQDLKVQPQHF
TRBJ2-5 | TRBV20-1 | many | CSARRAASRETQYF
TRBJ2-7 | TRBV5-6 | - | CASTLTPRGLGSEQYF
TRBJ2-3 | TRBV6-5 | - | CASSYVTGDTDTQYF
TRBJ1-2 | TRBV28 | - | CASSLGGLGSEGYTF
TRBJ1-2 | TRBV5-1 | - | CASSELQPLYGYTF